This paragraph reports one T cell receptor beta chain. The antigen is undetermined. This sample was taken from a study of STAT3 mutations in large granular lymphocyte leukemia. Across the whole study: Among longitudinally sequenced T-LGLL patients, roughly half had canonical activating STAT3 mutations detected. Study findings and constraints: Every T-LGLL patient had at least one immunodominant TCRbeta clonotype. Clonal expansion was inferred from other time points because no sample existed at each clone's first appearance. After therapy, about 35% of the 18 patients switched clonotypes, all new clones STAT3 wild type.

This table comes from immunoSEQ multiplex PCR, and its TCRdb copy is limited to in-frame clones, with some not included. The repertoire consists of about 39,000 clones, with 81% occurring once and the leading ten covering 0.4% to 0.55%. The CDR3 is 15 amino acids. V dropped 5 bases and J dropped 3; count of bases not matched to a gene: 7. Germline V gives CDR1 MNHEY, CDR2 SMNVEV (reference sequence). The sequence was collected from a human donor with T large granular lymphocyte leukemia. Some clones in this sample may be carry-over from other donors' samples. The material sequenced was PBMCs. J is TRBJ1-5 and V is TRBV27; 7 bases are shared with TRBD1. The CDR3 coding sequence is TGTGCCAGCAGTCCGTGGACAGGCGTCAATCAGCCCCAGCATTTT. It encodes CASSPWTGVNQPQHF.